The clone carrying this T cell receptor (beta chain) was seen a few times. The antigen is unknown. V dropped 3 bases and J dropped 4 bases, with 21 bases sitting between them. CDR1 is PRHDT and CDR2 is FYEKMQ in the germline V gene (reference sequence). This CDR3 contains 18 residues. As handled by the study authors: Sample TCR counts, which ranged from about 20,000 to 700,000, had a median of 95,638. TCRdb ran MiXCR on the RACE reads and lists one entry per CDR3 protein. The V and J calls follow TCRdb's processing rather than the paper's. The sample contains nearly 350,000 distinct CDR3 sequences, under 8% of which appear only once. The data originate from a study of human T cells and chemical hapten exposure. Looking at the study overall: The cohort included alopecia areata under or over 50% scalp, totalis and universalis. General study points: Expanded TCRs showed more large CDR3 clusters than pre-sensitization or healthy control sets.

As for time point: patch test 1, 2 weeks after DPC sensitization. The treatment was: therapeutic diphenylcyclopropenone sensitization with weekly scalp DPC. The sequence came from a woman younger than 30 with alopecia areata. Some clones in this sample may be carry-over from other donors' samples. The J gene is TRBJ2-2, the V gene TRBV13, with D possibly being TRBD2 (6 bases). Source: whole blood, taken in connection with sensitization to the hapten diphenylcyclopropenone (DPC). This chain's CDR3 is CASSFRDALGRGTGELFF. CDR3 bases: TGTGCCAGCAGCTTCCGGGACGCCTTAGGGCGGGGCACCGGGGAGCTGTTTTTT.